This TCR beta chain was sequenced during a study of blood T cell repertoires in COVID-19 (dated by TCRdb to between 2020 and 2021). For the wider study: Samples from collaborators originated in the United States, Italy and Spain and spanned both the acute and convalescent phases of COVID-19. The prospective study material was composed of cDNA or gDNA derived from T cells, B-cell-depleted T cells, or PBMCs. The dataset comprised deeply sampled blood TCRbeta repertoires from subjects exposed to, actively infected with, or recovered from COVID-19. The repertoires were released in a freely available public database meant as a resource for research on the immune response to SARS-CoV-2. The samples were drawn from two sources: the first 160 participants of the ongoing ImmuneRACE study, and approximately 1,300 subjects contributed by 6 global collaborators. Nearly every sample came with metadata listing a de-identified subject ID, COVID-19 status, age in years and sex. HLA class I and class II types, where available, came from metadata supplied by the sample provider rather than from assay-based typing. General study outcomes and caveats: How much clinical and demographic metadata was included differed by source and by participant, and the metadata was provided uncurated.

TCRbeta CDR3 regions were amplified from genomic DNA using the immunoSEQ Assay, a bias-controlled multiplex PCR. As for the original processing: Nucleated cell counts per sample were estimated from amplification of reference gene primers within the assay. To quantify the absolute abundance of each unique TCRbeta CDR3 rearrangement, sequence reads were collapsed and filtered. For each sample, productive Simpson clonality was calculated as the square root of Simpson's diversity index over productive rearrangements. Drawn from immuneACCESS, this table holds only the in-frame rearrangements with V and J called that TCRdb kept. Clones are partly lost; checked studies trace under half to an unresolved V gene and leave the rest unexplained. V, J and clone size were drawn from that table, and D and trimming were deduced from the DNA. The sample table shows roughly 200,000 clones, and about nine tenths are seen once. Of the sample, about 9.4% falls within the top ten clones.

In the prospective study, participants were roughly 18 to 100 years old, resided in about two dozen geographic areas of the United States, and were enrolled through a virtual design. To assign participants to cohorts, the prospective study relied on clinical history that participants themselves reported in a screening survey and a study questionnaire. In the prospective study, whole blood, serum and a nasopharyngeal or oropharyngeal swab were collected from each participant by mobile phlebotomists. Prospective study participants could optionally give additional blood draws and questionnaires over an approximately two-month period. Before DNA extraction, prospective study blood samples were shipped either frozen or at room temperature. A note on this clone: The antigen this receptor binds is unknown. No base qualities exist here, and no much larger clone lies one base off it.

Via the germline V gene (reference sequence), CDR1 is MNHEY and CDR2 SMNVEV. From the cysteine up to the phenylalanine, the CDR3 has a length of 14 residues. The DNA shown is the 42-base CDR3, in frame from base 1. V ends up 7 bases short and J 4 bases short, with an unmatched junction base count of 7. This sequence was found in a man between 18 and 35 years old with acute COVID-19. Source material: PBMCs or T cells enriched from blood (not recorded which). Recombination connected TRBV27 to TRBJ2-1; a stretch of 7 junction bases matches TRBD1. CDR3 reads: CASTTGQHYNEQFF. The base sequence is TGTGCCAGCACTACGGGACAGCATTACAATGAGCAGTTCTTC.